A single sample gave rise to the 14 T cell receptor beta chains below, sequenced in a study of blood T cell repertoires in COVID-19. Assay used: immunoSEQ multiplex PCR; TCRdb lists only in-frame clones, some missing. Of over 200,000 clones in the sample, just under 90% are singletons; the top ten hold roughly 6.2%. Source material: peripheral blood. Receptors were obtained from a man aged 60 to 69 who had recovered from COVID-19.

This chain joins TRBV5-1 and TRBJ2-1; 15 bases are shared with TRBD2. The germline V gene encodes CDR1 SGHRS and CDR2 YFSETQ. V dropped 3 bases and J dropped 8; count of bases not matched to a gene: 12. The CDR3 extends over 18 amino acids. In DNA, the CDR3 is TGCGCCAGCAGCTGGGGGACTAGCGGGAGGACATCTGACCATGAGCAGTTCTTC. Its protein is CASSWGTSGRTSDHEQFF. The variable domain in full, with the rest retrieved from reference TRBV5-1 and TRBJ2-1, is KAGVTQTPRYLIKTRGQQVTLSCSPISGHRSVSWYQQTPGQGLQFLFEYFSETQRNKGNFPGRFSGRQFSNSRSEMNVSTLELGDSALYLCASSWGTSGRTSDHEQFFGPGTRLTVL.

The rearrangement links TRBV28 to TRBJ1-1; tentatively, D is TRBD1 (6 bases). Trimming left V 6 bases short and J 5 bases short, with 16 bases between. The CDR3 has 14 amino acids. Germline V lookup: CDR1 MDHEN, CDR2 SYDVKM. DNA of the CDR3: TGTGCCAGCAGAGTCCCAGGGGCGCAGACTGAAGCTTTCTTT. It encodes CASRVPGAQTEAFF.

This clone was counted a single time. The CDR3 coding sequence is TGTGCCAGCAGTTTGGGGGGGCGGAACACTGAAGCTTTCTTT. It yields the protein CASSLGGRNTEAFF. This sequence joins TRBV27 and TRBJ1-1; TRBD1 might be the D (6 bases). The CDR3 is made up of 14 amino acids. The V and J ends lost 3 bases and 1 base respectively, with 9 bases between them. From germline, CDR1 is MNHEY and CDR2 SMNVEV (reference sequence).

The chain employs TRBV4-3 and TRBJ1-2; the D is unclear. Germline V gene data show CDR1 as LGHNA and CDR2 as YSLEER. The V end lost 3 bases, the J end lost 0 bases, and 8 bases lay between the germline ends. This CDR3 comprises 14 residues. The CDR3 DNA follows: TGCGCCAGCAGCCAGATAGCTGCTAACTATGGCTACACCTTC. Translating gives CASSQIAANYGYTF.

The CDR3 nucleotides read TGTGCCAGCAATTCTTGGACTAGCGGGGGGCTAAGGCTTAATGAGCAGTTCTTC. Translated: CASNSWTSGGLRLNEQFF. V is TRBV3-1 (or the pseudogene TRBV3-2) and J is TRBJ2-1; TRBD2 agrees at 14 bases. V lost 7 bases, J lost 7 bases, and 15 bases stayed unmatched. CDR3 length equals 18 residues. Germline lookup yields CDR1 LGHDT and CDR2 YNNKEL (reference sequence).

The rearrangement joins TRBV6-2 or TRBV6-3 to TRBJ1-4, with no clear D. The CDR3 contains 14 residues. Per the germline V gene, CDR1 is MNHEY and CDR2 is SVGEGT. The V end was cut by 4 bases, the J end by 3 bases, with 9 bases between. In nucleotides, the CDR3 is TGTGCCAGCAGTTCCGGCGGATCTAATGAAAAACTGTTTTTT. It translates to CASSSGGSNEKLFF.

The chain is built from TRBV4-1 and TRBJ1-2; no firm D call. The CDR3 contains 14 residues. Germline CDR1 reads MGHRA; CDR2 reads YSYEKL. Deletions cut 1 base from V and 1 base from J, with 7 bases between. CDR3 residues: CASSQAGSNYGYTF. CDR3 nucleotide sequence: TGCGCCAGCAGCCAAGCCGGGAGTAACTATGGCTACACCTTC.

The chain links TRBV6-5 to TRBJ2-7; 11 bases match TRBD1. Per the germline V gene, CDR1 is MNHEY and CDR2 is SVGAGI. The ends lost 6 bases at V and 6 bases at J; junction bases unmatched: 10. The CDR3 has 15 residues. The CDR3 loop reads CASRINRDRGFEQYF. CDR3 nucleotides: TGTGCCAGCAGGATAAACCGGGACAGGGGGTTCGAGCAGTACTTC.

The rearrangement uses TRBV7-2 and TRBJ2-7, with 9 bases that match TRBD1. This CDR3 has 15 residues. The germline V gene encodes CDR1 SGHTA and CDR2 FQGNSA. Trimming cost V 1 base and J 0 bases; bases outside gene matches: 1. In DNA, the CDR3 is TGTGCCAGCAGCTTAGGGACAGGGGTCTCCTACGAGCAGTACTTC. The encoded protein is CASSLGTGVSYEQYF.

This chain connects TRBV7-3 to TRBJ2-2; TRBD2 aligns across 10 bases. Trimming at V came to 5 bases and at J to 5 bases, leaving 5 bases not matched to a gene. CDR3 length: 15 residues. Germline V lookup: CDR1 SGHTA, CDR2 FQGTGA. Here the CDR3 DNA reads TGTGCCAGCAGCCTAGCGGGGGCCGGAACCGGGGAGCTGTTTTTT. Translating gives CASSLAGAGTGELFF.

The chain employs TRBV2 and TRBJ1-5, with D possibly TRBD1 on 6 matching bases. Trimming stripped 4 bases from V and 0 bases from J, with 10 bases between. From germline, CDR1 is SNHLY and CDR2 FYNNEI. CDR3 length equals 15 residues. The DNA of the CDR3 is TGTGCCAGCAGTGCCCCCAGGGGTAGCAATCAGCCCCAGCATTTT. This sequence encodes CASSAPRGSNQPQHF.

This chain links TRBV5-5 with TRBJ2-5; the match to TRBD1 covers 9 bases. J was trimmed by 4 bases and V by 3 bases; bases with no gene match: 10. CDR3 size: 16 residues. Germline CDR1 is SGHKS and CDR2 is YYEKEE (reference sequence). CDR3 sequence: CASSSYQTGGVETQYF. As DNA, the CDR3 is TGTGCCAGCAGCTCCTACCAGACAGGGGGTGTAGAGACCCAGTACTTC.

The chain carries TRBV6-2 or TRBV6-3 and TRBJ2-2; 13 nucleotides agree with TRBD2. V shed 3 bases, J shed 6 bases, and the junction held 4 bases outside the gene matches. Per the germline V gene, CDR1 is MNHEY and CDR2 is SVGEGT. CDR3 length equals 16 residues. The CDR3 loop is CASSYWTSGGPGELFF. In DNA form, the CDR3 reads TGTGCCAGCAGTTATTGGACTAGCGGGGGTCCCGGGGAGCTGTTTTTT.

This clone was recorded once. The chain uses TRBV11-2 and TRBJ2-1, with 11 nucleotides matching TRBD2. The J segment lost 0 bases and the V segment lost 4 bases, leaving 5 bases of the junction unmatched. The CDR3 loop spans 17 amino acids. The germline gives CDR1 SGHAT, CDR2 FQNNGV. The CDR3 DNA follows: TGTGCCAGCAGCTCTAGCGGGAGGTCTAGCTCCTACAATGAGCAGTTCTTC. Translation gives CASSSSGRSSSYNEQFF.